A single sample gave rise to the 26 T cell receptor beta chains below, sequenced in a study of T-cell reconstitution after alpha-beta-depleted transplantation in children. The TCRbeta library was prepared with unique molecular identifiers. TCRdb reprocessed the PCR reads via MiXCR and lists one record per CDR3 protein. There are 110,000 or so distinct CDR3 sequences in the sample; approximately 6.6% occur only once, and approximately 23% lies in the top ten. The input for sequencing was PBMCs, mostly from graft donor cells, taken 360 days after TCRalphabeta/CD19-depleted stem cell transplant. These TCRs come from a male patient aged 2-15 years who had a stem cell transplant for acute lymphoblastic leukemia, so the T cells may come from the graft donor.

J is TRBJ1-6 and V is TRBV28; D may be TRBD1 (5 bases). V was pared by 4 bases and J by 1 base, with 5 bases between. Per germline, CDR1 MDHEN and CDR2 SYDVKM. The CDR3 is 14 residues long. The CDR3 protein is CASSWGSYNSPLHF. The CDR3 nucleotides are TGTGCCAGCAGTTGGGGGTCCTATAATTCACCCCTCCACTTT.

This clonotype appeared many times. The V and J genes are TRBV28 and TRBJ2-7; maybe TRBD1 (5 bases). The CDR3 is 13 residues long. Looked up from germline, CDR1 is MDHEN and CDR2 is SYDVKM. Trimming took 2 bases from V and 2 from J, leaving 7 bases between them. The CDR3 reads CASSLRGTYEQYF. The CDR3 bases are TGTGCCAGCAGTTTAAGGGGAACCTACGAGCAGTACTTC.

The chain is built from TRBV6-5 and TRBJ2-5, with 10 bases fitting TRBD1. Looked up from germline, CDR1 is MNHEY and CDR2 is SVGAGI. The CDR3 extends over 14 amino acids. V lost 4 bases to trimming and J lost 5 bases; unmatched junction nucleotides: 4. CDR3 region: CASSSGTGEETQYF. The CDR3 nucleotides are TGTGCCAGCAGTTCCGGGACAGGGGAGGAGACCCAGTACTTC.

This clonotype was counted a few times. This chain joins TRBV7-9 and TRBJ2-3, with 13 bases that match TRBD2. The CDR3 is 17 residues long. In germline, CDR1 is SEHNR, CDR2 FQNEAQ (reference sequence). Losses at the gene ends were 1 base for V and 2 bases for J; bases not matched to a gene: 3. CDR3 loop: CASSLGGLAGITDTQYF. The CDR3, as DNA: TGTGCCAGCAGCTTAGGGGGACTAGCGGGGATCACAGATACGCAGTATTTT.

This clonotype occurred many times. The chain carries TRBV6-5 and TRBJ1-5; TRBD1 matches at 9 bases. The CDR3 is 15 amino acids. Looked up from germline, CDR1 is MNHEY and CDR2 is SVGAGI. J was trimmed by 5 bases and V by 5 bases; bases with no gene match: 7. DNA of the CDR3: TGTGCCAGCAGTACCAGGACAGGGGCGGATCAGCCCCAGCATTTT. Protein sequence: CASSTRTGADQPQHF.

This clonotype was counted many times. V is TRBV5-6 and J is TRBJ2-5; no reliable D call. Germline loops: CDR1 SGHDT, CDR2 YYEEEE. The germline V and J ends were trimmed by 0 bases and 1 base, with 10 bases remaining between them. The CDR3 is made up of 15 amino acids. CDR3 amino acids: CASSLVYRFQETQYF. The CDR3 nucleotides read TGTGCCAGCAGCTTGGTCTACAGATTCCAAGAGACCCAGTACTTC.

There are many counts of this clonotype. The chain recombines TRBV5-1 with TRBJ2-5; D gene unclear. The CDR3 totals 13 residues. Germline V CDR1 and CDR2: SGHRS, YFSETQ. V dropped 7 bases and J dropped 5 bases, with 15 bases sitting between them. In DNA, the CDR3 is TGCGCCAGCCACCTTACCTCAAGGGAGACCCAGTACTTC. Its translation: CASHLTSRETQYF.

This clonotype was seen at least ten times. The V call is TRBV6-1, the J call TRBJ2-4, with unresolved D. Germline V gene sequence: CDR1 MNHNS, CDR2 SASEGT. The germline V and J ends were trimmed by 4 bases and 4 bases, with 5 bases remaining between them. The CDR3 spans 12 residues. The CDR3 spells CASSGDKNIQYF. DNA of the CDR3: TGTGCCAGCAGTGGCGATAAAAACATTCAGTACTTC.

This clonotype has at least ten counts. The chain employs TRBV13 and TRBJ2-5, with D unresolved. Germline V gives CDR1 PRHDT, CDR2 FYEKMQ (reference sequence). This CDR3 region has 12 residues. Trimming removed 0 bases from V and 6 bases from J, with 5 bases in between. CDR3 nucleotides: TGTGCCAGCAGCTTAGGAGGGAAGACCCAGTACTTC. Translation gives CASSLGGKTQYF. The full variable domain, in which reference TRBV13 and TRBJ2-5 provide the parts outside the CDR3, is AAGVIQSPRHLIKEKRETATLKCYPIPRHDTVYWYQQGPGQDPQFLISFYEKMQSDKGSIPDRFSAQQFSDYHSELNMSSLELGDSALYFCASSLGGKTQYFGPGTRLLVL.

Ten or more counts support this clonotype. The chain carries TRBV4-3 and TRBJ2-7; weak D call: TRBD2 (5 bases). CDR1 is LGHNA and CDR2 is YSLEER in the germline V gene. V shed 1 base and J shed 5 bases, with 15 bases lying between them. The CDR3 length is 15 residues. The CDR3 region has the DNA TGCGCCAGCAGCCAAGGATCTGGGAGTTTGAACGAGCAGTACTTC. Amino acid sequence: CASSQGSGSLNEQYF.

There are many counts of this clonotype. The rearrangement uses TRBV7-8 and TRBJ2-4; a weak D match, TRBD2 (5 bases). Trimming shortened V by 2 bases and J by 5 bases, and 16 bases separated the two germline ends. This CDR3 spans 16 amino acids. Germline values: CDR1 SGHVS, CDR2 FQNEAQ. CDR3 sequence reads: CASSLYAPTRENIQYF. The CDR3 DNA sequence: TGTGCCAGCAGCTTATACGCGCCTACTAGGGAAAACATTCAGTACTTC. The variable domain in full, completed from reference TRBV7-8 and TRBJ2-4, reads GAGVSQSPRYKVAKRGQDVALRCDPISGHVSLFWYQQALGQGPEFLTYFQNEAQLDKSGLPSDRFFAERPEGSVSTLKIQRTQQEDSAVYLCASSLYAPTRENIQYFGAGTRLSVL.

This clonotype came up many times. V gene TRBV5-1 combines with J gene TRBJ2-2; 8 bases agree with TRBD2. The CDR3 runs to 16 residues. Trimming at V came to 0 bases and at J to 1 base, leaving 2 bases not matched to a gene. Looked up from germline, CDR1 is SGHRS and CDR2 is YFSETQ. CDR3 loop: CASSLALAGNTGELFF. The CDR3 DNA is TGCGCCAGCAGCTTGGCGCTAGCGGGGAACACCGGGGAGCTGTTTTTT.

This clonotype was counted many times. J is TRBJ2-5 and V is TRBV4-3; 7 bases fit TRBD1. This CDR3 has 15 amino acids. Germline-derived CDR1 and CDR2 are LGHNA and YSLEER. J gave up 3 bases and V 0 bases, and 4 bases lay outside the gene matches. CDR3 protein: CASSQDPTGEETQYF. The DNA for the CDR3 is TGCGCCAGCAGCCAAGACCCAACAGGGGAAGAGACCCAGTACTTC.

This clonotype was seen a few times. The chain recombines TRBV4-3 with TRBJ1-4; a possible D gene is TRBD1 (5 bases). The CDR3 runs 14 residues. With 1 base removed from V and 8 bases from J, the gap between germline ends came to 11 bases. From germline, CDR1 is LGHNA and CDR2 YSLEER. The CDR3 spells CASSQGRGWEKLFF. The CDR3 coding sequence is TGCGCCAGCAGCCAAGGAAGGGGATGGGAAAAACTGTTTTTT.

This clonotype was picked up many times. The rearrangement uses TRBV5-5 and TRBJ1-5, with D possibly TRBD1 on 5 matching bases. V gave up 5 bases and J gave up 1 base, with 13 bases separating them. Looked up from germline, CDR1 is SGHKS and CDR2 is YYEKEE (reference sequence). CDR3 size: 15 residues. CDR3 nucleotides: TGTGCCAGCAGGATGGGGGAGGAAAGCAATCAGCCCCAGCATTTT. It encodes CASRMGEESNQPQHF.

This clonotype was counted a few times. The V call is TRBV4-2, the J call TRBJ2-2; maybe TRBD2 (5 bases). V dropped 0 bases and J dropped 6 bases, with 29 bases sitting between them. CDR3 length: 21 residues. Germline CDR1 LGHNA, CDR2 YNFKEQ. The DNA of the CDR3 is TGTGCCAGCAGCCAAGATAAACGGGATGGGCTAGCATCCCCTTTATCCGGGGAGCTGTTTTTT. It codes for CASSQDKRDGLASPLSGELFF.

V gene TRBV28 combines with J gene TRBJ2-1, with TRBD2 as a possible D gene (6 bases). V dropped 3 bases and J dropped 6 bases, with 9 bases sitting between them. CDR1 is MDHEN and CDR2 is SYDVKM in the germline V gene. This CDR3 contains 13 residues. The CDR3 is CASSFSAGNEQFF. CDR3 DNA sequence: TGTGCCAGCAGTTTCTCAGCGGGCAATGAGCAGTTCTTC.

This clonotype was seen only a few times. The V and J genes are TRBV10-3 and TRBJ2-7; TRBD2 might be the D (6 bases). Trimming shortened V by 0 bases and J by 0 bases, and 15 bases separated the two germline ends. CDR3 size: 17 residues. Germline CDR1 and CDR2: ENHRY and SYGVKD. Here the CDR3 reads CAISESIGAGPSYEQYF. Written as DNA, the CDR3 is TGTGCCATCAGTGAGTCGATTGGAGCGGGTCCCTCCTACGAGCAGTACTTC.

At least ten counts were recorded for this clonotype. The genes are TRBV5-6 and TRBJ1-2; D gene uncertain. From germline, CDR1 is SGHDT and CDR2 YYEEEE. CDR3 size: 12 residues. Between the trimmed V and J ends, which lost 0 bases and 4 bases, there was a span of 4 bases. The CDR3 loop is CASSLGAYGYTF. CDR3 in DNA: TGTGCCAGCAGCTTGGGGGCCTATGGCTACACCTTC. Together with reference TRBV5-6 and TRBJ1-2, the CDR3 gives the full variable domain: DAGVTQSPTHLIKTRGQQVTLRCSPKSGHDTVSWYQQALGQGPQFIFQYYEEEERQRGNFPDRFSGHQFPNYSSELNVNALLLGDSALYLCASSLGAYGYTFGSGTRLTVV.

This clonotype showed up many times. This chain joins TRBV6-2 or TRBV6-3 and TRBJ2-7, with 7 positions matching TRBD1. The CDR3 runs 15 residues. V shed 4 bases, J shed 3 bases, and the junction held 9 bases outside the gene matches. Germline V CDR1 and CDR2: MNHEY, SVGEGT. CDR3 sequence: CASSLSPGQIYEQYF. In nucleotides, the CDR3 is TGTGCCAGCAGTTTATCTCCGGGACAGATCTACGAGCAGTACTTC.

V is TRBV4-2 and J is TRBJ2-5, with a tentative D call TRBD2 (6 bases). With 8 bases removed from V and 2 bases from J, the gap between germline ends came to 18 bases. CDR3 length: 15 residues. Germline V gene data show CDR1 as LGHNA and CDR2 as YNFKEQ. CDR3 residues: CASAPRRRAQETQYF. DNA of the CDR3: TGTGCCAGCGCCCCCAGGAGGAGGGCACAAGAGACCCAGTACTTC.

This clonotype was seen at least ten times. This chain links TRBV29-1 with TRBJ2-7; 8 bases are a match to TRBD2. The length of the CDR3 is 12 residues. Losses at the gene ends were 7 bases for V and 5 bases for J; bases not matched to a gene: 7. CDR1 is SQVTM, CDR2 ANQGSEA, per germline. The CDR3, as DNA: TGCAGCGGGCGGACTAGCAACCACGAGCAGTACTTC. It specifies CSGRTSNHEQYF.

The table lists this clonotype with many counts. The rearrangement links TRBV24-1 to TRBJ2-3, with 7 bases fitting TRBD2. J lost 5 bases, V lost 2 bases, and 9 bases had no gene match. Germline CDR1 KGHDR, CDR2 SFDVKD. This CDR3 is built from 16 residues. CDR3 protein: CATSDWLRGTGDTQYF. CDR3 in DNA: TGTGCCACCAGTGATTGGTTGCGGGGGACGGGAGATACGCAGTATTTT.

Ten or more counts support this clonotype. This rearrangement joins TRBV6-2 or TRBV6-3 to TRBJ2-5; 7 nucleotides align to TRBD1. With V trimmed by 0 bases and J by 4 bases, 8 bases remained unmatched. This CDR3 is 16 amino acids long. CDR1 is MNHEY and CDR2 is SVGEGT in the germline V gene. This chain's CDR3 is CASSYSTGALGETQYF. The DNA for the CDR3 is TGTGCCAGCAGTTACTCTACAGGGGCGTTGGGAGAGACCCAGTACTTC.

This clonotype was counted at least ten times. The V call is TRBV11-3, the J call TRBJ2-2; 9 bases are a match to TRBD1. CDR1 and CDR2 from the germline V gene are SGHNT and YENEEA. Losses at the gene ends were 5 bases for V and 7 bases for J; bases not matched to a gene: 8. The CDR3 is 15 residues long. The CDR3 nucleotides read TGTGCCAGCAGCACGGGACAGGGTCCGTTCGGGGAGCTGTTTTTT. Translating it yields CASSTGQGPFGELFF.

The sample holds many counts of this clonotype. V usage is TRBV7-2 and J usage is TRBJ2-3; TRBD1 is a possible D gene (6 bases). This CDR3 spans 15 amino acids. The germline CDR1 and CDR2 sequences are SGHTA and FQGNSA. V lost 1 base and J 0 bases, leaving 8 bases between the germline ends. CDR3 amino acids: CASSLGGRSTDTQYF. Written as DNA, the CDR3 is TGTGCCAGCAGCTTAGGGGGGCGAAGCACAGATACGCAGTATTTT.